This entry lists 13 T cell receptor beta chains sequenced from one sample in a study of Graves' ophthalmopathy and Graves' hyperthyroidism. From RNA, the CDR3 regions of TCR beta chains were amplified and sequenced. HTBI primers primed a first-round RT-PCR, and a second-round multiplex PCR followed. TCRdb re-called the multiplex PCR reads through MiXCR, storing one row per CDR3 protein. The table includes more than 1,000,000 distinct CDR3 sequences, less than 45% detected once. Material: peripheral blood or thyroid tissue (not recorded which). The receptors come from an adult man with Graves' hyperthyroidism.

This clonotype was seen once. Since a much larger clone is just one base distant, this may be a read error. It is likely a read error, because the conserved phenylalanine at the end of the CDR3 is missing. The V call is TRBV19, the J call TRBJ2-7; no reliable D call. This CDR3 has 13 residues. V was shortened by 1 base and J by 3 bases, with 7 bases between the two germline ends. Germline values: CDR1 LNHDA, CDR2 SQIVND (reference sequence). CDR3: CASSIGLGYEQYL. CDR3 nucleotide sequence: TGTGCCAGTAGTATAGGGTTGGGCTACGAGCAGTACCTC.

This clonotype came up a few times. The chain employs TRBV5-1 and TRBJ2-7; D possibly corresponds to TRBD1 (5 bases). Germline CDR1 is SGHRS and CDR2 is YFSETQ. This CDR3 has 14 residues. V shed 0 bases and J shed 0 bases, with 7 bases lying between them. CDR3 sequence reads: CASSLDTGSYEQYF. The DNA of the CDR3 is TGCGCCAGCAGCTTGGATACAGGCTCCTACGAGCAGTACTTC.

This clonotype was detected many times. The genes are TRBV12-3 or TRBV12-4 and TRBJ1-2; D is unresolved. Trimming pared 3 bases from V and 2 bases from J, leaving 7 bases between. The CDR3 sequence is 13 residues long. CDR3 protein: CASSFNPNYGYTF. The CDR3 nucleotides are TGTGCCAGCAGTTTCAACCCAAACTATGGCTACACCTTC.

This chain connects TRBV9 to TRBJ2-2; 8 nucleotides match TRBD2. The CDR3 is made up of 16 amino acids. V shed 0 bases, J shed 1 base, and the junction held 2 bases outside the gene matches. Per germline, CDR1 SGDLS and CDR2 YYNGEE. CDR3 in amino acids: CASSVDLAGNTGELFF. CDR3 DNA sequence: TGTGCCAGCAGCGTAGATCTAGCGGGGAACACCGGGGAGCTGTTTTTT. Complete variable domain (other parts from reference TRBV9 and TRBJ2-2): DSGVTQTPKHLITATGQRVTLRCSPRSGDLSVYWYQQSLDQGLQFLIQYYNGEERAKGNILERFSAQQFPDLHSELNLSSLELGDSALYFCASSVDLAGNTGELFFGEGSRLTVL.

There are a few counts of this clonotype. V gene TRBV5-1 combines with J gene TRBJ2-2, with unresolved D. Per germline, CDR1 SGHRS and CDR2 YFSETQ. The CDR3 extends over 15 amino acids. Between the trimmed V and J ends, which lost 4 bases and 3 bases, there was a span of 13 bases. CDR3 residues: CASSLDQTYTGELFF. The CDR3 DNA reads as TGCGCCAGCAGCCTCGACCAGACGTACACCGGGGAGCTGTTTTTT.

Concerning this clonotype: Being one base from a much bigger clone, this may be a read error. The CDR3 end shows no conserved phenylalanine or tryptophan, and so a read error is likely. This chain connects TRBV20-1 to TRBJ2-7, with TRBD1 as a possible D gene (6 bases). CDR3 size: 11 residues. V lost 6 bases to trimming and J lost 6 bases, with 12 bases between them. CDR1 DFQATT and CDR2 SNEGSKA come from the germline V gene (reference sequence). CDR3 loop: CSAPHRVEQYL. DNA of the CDR3: TGCAGTGCACCGCACAGGGTCGAGCAGTACCTC.

J is TRBJ2-7 and V is TRBV12-3 or TRBV12-4; the D is unclear. The CDR3 contains 12 residues. Trimming stripped 3 bases from V and 6 bases from J, with 9 bases between. CDR3 amino acids: CASSFYSGEQYF. In DNA, the CDR3 is TGTGCCAGCAGTTTCTATTCTGGCGAGCAGTACTTC.

Many counts were recorded for this clonotype. This sequence joins TRBV29-1 and TRBJ2-7; 13 bases align to TRBD2. CDR1 SQVTM and CDR2 ANQGSEA come from the germline V gene. V shed 1 base, J shed 3 bases, and the junction held 6 bases outside the gene matches. The CDR3 is 16 residues long. CDR3: CSVEGAGTSGDYEQYF. CDR3 DNA: TGCAGCGTTGAAGGGGCCGGGACTAGCGGGGACTACGAGCAGTACTTC.

The chain has TRBV27 and TRBJ1-2; no firm D call. CDR1 MNHEY and CDR2 SMNVEV come from the germline V gene (reference sequence). V was clipped by 5 bases and J by 2 bases, with 15 bases between them. The CDR3 spans 15 residues. Here the CDR3 reads CASSDLSSGNYGYTF. The CDR3 DNA is TGTGCCAGCAGTGACCTGAGTTCTGGGAACTATGGCTACACCTTC.

The rearrangement links TRBV7-2 to TRBJ2-5, with 9 bases aligning to TRBD2. This CDR3 is 14 amino acids long. V shed 5 bases, J shed 3 bases, and the junction held 4 bases outside the gene matches. Germline assignment: CDR1 SGHTA and CDR2 FQGNSA. CDR3 loop: CASSGGRAEETQYF. In nucleotides, the CDR3 is TGTGCCAGCAGCGGCGGGAGGGCGGAAGAGACCCAGTACTTC. The complete variable domain, with remaining parts taken from reference TRBV7-2 and TRBJ2-5, reads GAGVSQSPSNKVTEKGKDVELRCDPISGHTALYWYRQSLGQGLEFLIYFQGNSAPDKSGLPSDRFSAERTGGSVSTLTIQRTQQEDSAVYLCASSGGRAEETQYFGPGTRLLVL.

This clonotype was found many times. This chain joins TRBV5-1 and TRBJ2-5; D unresolved. The V end was cut by 0 bases, the J end by 1 base, with 10 bases between. The CDR3 covers 15 residues. Germline values: CDR1 SGHRS, CDR2 YFSETQ. The CDR3: CASSLEVAPQETQYF. Written as DNA, the CDR3 is TGCGCCAGCAGCTTGGAGGTAGCCCCCCAAGAGACCCAGTACTTC. Combining the CDR3 with reference TRBV5-1 and TRBJ2-5 gives the whole variable domain KAGVTQTPRYLIKTRGQQVTLSCSPISGHRSVSWYQQTPGQGLQFLFEYFSETQRNKGNFPGRFSGRQFSNSRSEMNVSTLELGDSALYLCASSLEVAPQETQYFGPGTRLLVL.

This clonotype was found many times. CDR3 in amino acids: CSARDPQQGAGGQPQHF. DNA for the CDR3: TGCAGTGCTAGAGATCCGCAGCAGGGGGCTGGTGGTCAGCCCCAGCATTTT. J is TRBJ1-5 and V is TRBV20-1; TRBD1 agrees at 8 bases. The V and J ends lost 0 bases and 6 bases, in that order; junction bases with no gene match: 13. There are 17 residues in the CDR3. CDR1 and CDR2 (germline): DFQATT, SNEGSKA (reference sequence).

The table lists this clonotype with a few counts. CDR3 DNA: TGCAGTGCTAGCTACGCCGACAGGGGGCGCGACCAAGAGACCCAGTACTTC. Residues: CSASYADRGRDQETQYF. The chain uses TRBV20-1 and TRBJ2-5; 10 positions agree with TRBD1. The CDR3 is 17 residues long. After removal of 3 bases from V and 0 bases from J, the junction contained 10 bases not matched to a gene. Germline V gives CDR1 DFQATT, CDR2 SNEGSKA (reference sequence).